Sequencing of this TCR beta chain was carried out in a study of beta chain features in type 1 diabetes. CDR1 and CDR2 from the germline V gene are SGHNT and YYREEE (reference sequence). V shed 1 base and J 0 bases; nucleotides not matched to a gene: 3. The CDR3 contains 15 residues. Sequencing targeted expressed TCRB transcripts, as all isolated RNA had been reverse transcribed. Data came from immunoSEQ multiplex PCR; TCRdb stores just in-frame clones and leaves some out. The sample holds 810,000 or so clones, under 20% seen once. The chain joins TRBV5-4 to TRBJ2-7, with 8 bases fitting TRBD2. The sample consisted of naive CD4+ T cells from blood. The source is a woman aged 18-29 years in good health. This CDR3 is CASSLRGLGSYEQYF. For the CDR3, the DNA is TGTGCCAGCAGCTTGAGGGGACTAGGCTCCTACGAGCAGTACTTC. Filled out from reference TRBV5-4 and TRBJ2-7, the complete variable domain reads ETGVTQSPTHLIKTRGQQVTLRCSSQSGHNTVSWYQQALGQGPQFIFQYYREEENGRGNFPPRFSGLQFPNYSSELNVNALELDDSALYLCASSLRGLGSYEQYFGPGTRLTVT.